This entry is about one T cell receptor beta chain. The antigen is undetermined. Those who donated were healthy HIV-negative adults, with no recent acute infections or vaccinations reported. This sample is drawn from a study of shared clonotypes between healthy human individuals. Study in general: Per donor, CD8 memory used one plate, CD8 naive used two, CD4 memory used three and CD4 naive used three.

Study-level findings and limits: Estimated richness values were generally larger in naive subsets than in memory subsets.

It was at deep level that the assay was run. TCRdb's copy holds only in-frame clones and misses some; the assay was immunoSEQ multiplex PCR. The sample consists of approximately 2.3 million clones, approximately 93% of them appearing once. Per germline, CDR1 SGDLS and CDR2 YYNGEE. The ends lost 0 bases at V and 5 bases at J; junction bases unmatched: 2. The CDR3 has 14 residues. The sample was naive CD4+ T cells from PBMCs. Subset described: CD45RA+ positively selected. The chain uses TRBV9 and TRBJ2-1, with 7 bases aligning to TRBD2. This TCR was sampled from a man between 18 and 35 years old in good health. Some clones in this sample may be carry-over from other donors' samples. CDR3 protein: CASSVGTRDNEQFF. The CDR3 DNA reads as TGTGCCAGCAGCGTAGGGACTAGAGACAATGAGCAGTTCTTC.